The 21 T cell receptor beta chains listed next were all sequenced from one sample in a study of cytomegalovirus exposure and HLA in healthy donors. 13 Jbeta primers and 60 Vbeta primers were used for the PCR. Libraries were prepared by immunoSEQ multiplex PCR; TCRdb keeps only in-frame clonotypes and omits some of them. The sample table sets out under 65,000 clones. Sequencing was done on a sample of PBMCs. The receptors were gathered from a woman under 40 in good health and CMV-seropositive.

The gene calls are TRBV19 and TRBJ1-6; D is possibly TRBD1 (5 bases). Trimming took 3 bases from V and 7 from J, leaving 13 bases between them. Per germline, CDR1 LNHDA and CDR2 SQIVND (reference sequence). The CDR3 extends over 15 amino acids. The CDR3 DNA sequence: TGTGCCAGTAGTATTGGGGCGGCTTCCAATTCACCCCTCCACTTT. Its protein is CASSIGAASNSPLHF.

This chain uses TRBV7-2 with TRBJ2-7; D is perhaps TRBD2 (6 bases). CDR1 is SGHTA, CDR2 FQGNSA, per germline. V was pared by 1 base and J by 0 bases, with 13 bases between. The CDR3 sequence is 16 residues long. Written as DNA, the CDR3 is TGTGCCAGCAGCTTAGTCGGAGCGGGCAACTCCTACGAGCAGTACTTC. Translation gives CASSLVGAGNSYEQYF.

The rearrangement joins TRBV7-9 to TRBJ1-1, with 9 bases matching TRBD1. The CDR3 sequence is 14 residues long. With V trimmed by 6 bases and J by 1 base, 3 bases remained unmatched. Looked up from germline, CDR1 is SEHNR and CDR2 is FQNEAQ (reference sequence). CDR3: CASSWDRENTEAFF. CDR3 bases: TGTGCCAGCAGTTGGGACAGGGAGAACACTGAAGCTTTCTTT.

The rearrangement uses TRBV10-3 and TRBJ1-1; 10 nucleotides align to TRBD1. The CDR3 length is 15 residues. V was clipped by 6 bases and J by 1 base; unmatched bases: 5. Looked up from germline, CDR1 is ENHRY and CDR2 is SYGVKD. CDR3 in amino acids: CAIRGQGTGNTEAFF. The DNA for the CDR3 is TGTGCCATCAGGGGACAGGGGACGGGGAACACTGAAGCTTTCTTT.

The gene calls are TRBV5-1 and TRBJ2-3, with 7 bases matching TRBD2. The CDR3 runs to 14 residues. The trim removed 0 bases at V and 6 bases at J, leaving 4 bases unmatched. Germline V CDR1 and CDR2: SGHRS, YFSETQ. CDR3 coding DNA: TGCGCCAGCAGCTTGGGAGCGGGAATGGATACGCAGTATTTT. This sequence encodes CASSLGAGMDTQYF.

V is TRBV19 and J is TRBJ2-7; 10 nucleotides agree with TRBD1. Germline CDR1 is LNHDA and CDR2 is SQIVND (reference sequence). V lost 8 bases and J lost 7; bases outside the gene matches: 8. This CDR3 is 13 amino acids long. CDR3 protein: CASGTGETREQYF. The CDR3 DNA follows: TGTGCCAGTGGGACAGGGGAAACGAGGGAGCAGTACTTC.

The chain combines TRBV6-5 with TRBJ1-3; D may be TRBD1 (5 bases). The CDR3 covers 15 residues. V was clipped by 1 base and J by 0 bases, with 7 bases between them. CDR1 MNHEY and CDR2 SVGAGI come from the germline V gene. Written as DNA, the CDR3 is TGTGCCAGCAGTTACTACAGGAGCTCTGGAAACACCATATATTTT. As protein: CASSYYRSSGNTIYF.

The chain uses TRBV6-6 and TRBJ2-5, with D possibly TRBD2 on 5 matching bases. The ends were cut back, 5 bases at V and 2 bases at J, with 6 bases in the middle. CDR1 MNHNY and CDR2 SVGAGI come from the germline V gene (reference sequence). The CDR3 loop spans 12 amino acids. The CDR3 loop is CASSGLQETQYF. Written as DNA, the CDR3 is TGTGCCAGCAGTGGACTTCAAGAGACCCAGTACTTC.

The chain joins TRBV5-1 to TRBJ1-5; D unresolved. Germline V gene sequence: CDR1 SGHRS, CDR2 YFSETQ. Trimming shortened V by 3 bases and J by 4 bases, and 11 bases separated the two germline ends. The CDR3 runs 14 residues. The CDR3 is CASSSDGRNQPQHF. CDR3 sequence (DNA): TGCGCCAGCAGCTCGGACGGGAGAAATCAGCCCCAGCATTTT.

The V gene is TRBV5-1, the J gene TRBJ1-4; possible D gene TRBD1, 5 bases. Germline V lookup: CDR1 SGHRS, CDR2 YFSETQ. The CDR3 loop spans 16 amino acids. Between the trimmed V and J ends, which lost 0 bases and 7 bases, there was a span of 16 bases. CDR3 bases: TGCGCCAGCAGCTTGGCCGCCGGCAGGGTGGGTGAAAAACTGTTTTTT. As protein: CASSLAAGRVGEKLFF.

This sequence joins TRBV11-2 and TRBJ2-7, with 8 nucleotides matching TRBD1. This CDR3 region has 15 residues. Germline loops: CDR1 SGHAT, CDR2 FQNNGV. Trimming at V came to 6 bases and at J to 2 bases, leaving 9 bases not matched to a gene. The CDR3 bases are TGTGCCAGCAGAATATTCGGACAGGGCCCCTACGAGCAGTACTTC. Protein sequence: CASRIFGQGPYEQYF.

The CDR3 loop is CASSLVAGDTEAFF. DNA for the CDR3: TGCGCCAGCAGCTTGGTGGCGGGGGACACTGAAGCTTTCTTT. The gene calls are TRBV5-1 and TRBJ1-1; TRBD1 might be the D (5 bases). Germline CDR1 and CDR2: SGHRS and YFSETQ. V was cut by 0 bases and J by 3 bases, with 9 bases left in between. The CDR3 contains 14 residues.

This chain links TRBV5-1 with TRBJ2-5, with a possible D match to TRBD2 (6 bases). From germline, CDR1 is SGHRS and CDR2 YFSETQ. Trimming shortened V by 0 bases and J by 5 bases, and 11 bases separated the two germline ends. The CDR3 consists of 14 residues. The DNA for the CDR3 is TGCGCCAGCAGCTTGGTGTCGGGAGAGGAGACCCAGTACTTC. Translation: CASSLVSGEETQYF.

The chain employs TRBV7-9 and TRBJ2-7; D may be TRBD2 (5 bases). The CDR3 totals 13 residues. The ends were cut back, 5 bases at V and 5 bases at J, with 13 bases in the middle. CDR1 SEHNR and CDR2 FQNEAQ come from the germline V gene (reference sequence). The CDR3 sequence: CASSPTWENEQYF. In DNA form, the CDR3 reads TGTGCCAGCAGCCCAACTTGGGAGAACGAGCAGTACTTC.

The chain has TRBV5-1 and TRBJ2-2; D perhaps matches TRBD1 (7 bases). With 4 bases removed from V and 4 bases from J, the gap between germline ends came to 14 bases. The CDR3 runs to 15 residues. Germline V gene lookup returns CDR1 SGHRS and CDR2 YFSETQ. In DNA, the CDR3 is TGCGCCAGCAGCACTAGACAGGGAGGCACCGGGGAGCTGTTTTTT. Translated: CASSTRQGGTGELFF.

Note on this clone: At one boundary the junction diverges from the germline segment, which might be a read error. The chain combines TRBV4-1 with TRBJ2-3; TRBD2 matches 11 bases. The CDR3 spans 19 residues. In germline, CDR1 is MGHRA, CDR2 YSYEKL. CDR3 nucleotide sequence: TGCGCCAGCAGCCAACGATGGGCTAGCGGGAGGAAGTGGAGAGATAAGCAGTATTTT. Translation: CASSQRWASGRKWRDKQYF.

The chain recombines TRBV18 with TRBJ1-2; 7 bases align to TRBD1. V was clipped by 2 bases and J by 4 bases; unmatched bases: 10. The CDR3 has 16 amino acids. CDR1 KGHSH and CDR2 LQKENI come from the germline V gene. The CDR3 protein is CASSPSTGTEIYGYTF. Written as DNA, the CDR3 is TGTGCCAGCTCACCATCGACCGGGACAGAGATCTATGGCTACACCTTC.

The chain couples TRBV4-1 to TRBJ2-1, with 8 positions matching TRBD2. V shed 0 bases and J 10 bases; nucleotides not matched to a gene: 11. From germline, CDR1 is MGHRA and CDR2 YSYEKL. This CDR3 comprises 16 residues. CDR3 loop: CASSQEPGGPPEEQFF. The CDR3 coding sequence is TGCGCCAGCAGCCAAGAACCGGGAGGGCCTCCTGAAGAGCAGTTCTTC.

The genes are TRBV4-1 and TRBJ1-3; 7 bases align to TRBD1. After removal of 4 bases from V and 4 bases from J, the junction contained 7 bases not matched to a gene. Germline CDR1 reads MGHRA; CDR2 reads YSYEKL. CDR3 size: 15 residues. The CDR3 protein is CASSLRQGSGNTIYF. The CDR3 DNA sequence: TGCGCCAGCAGCCTTCGACAGGGTAGCGGAAACACCATATATTTT.

The rearrangement links TRBV19 to TRBJ1-5; D call uncertain. The CDR3 is 14 residues long. The V and J ends lost 7 bases and 7 bases respectively, with 17 bases between them. CDR1 is LNHDA and CDR2 is SQIVND in the germline V gene (reference sequence). The CDR3 sequence is CASTGSTPGQPQHF. The CDR3 nucleotides read TGTGCCAGTACCGGGTCTACGCCGGGGCAGCCCCAGCATTTT.

The chain links TRBV7-3 to TRBJ2-1; D call uncertain. The CDR3 spans 13 residues. The V end lost 2 bases, the J end lost 6 bases, and 8 bases lay between the germline ends. Germline CDR1 and CDR2: SGHTA and FQGTGA. The chain's CDR3 is CASSLSSSNEQFF. The DNA for the CDR3 is TGTGCCAGCAGCTTATCATCTAGCAATGAGCAGTTCTTC.